This entry concerns a single TCR beta chain. Its target is unknown. The sample originates from a study of T cell repertoires in cytomegalovirus infection. About the study: In public TCR beta signatures, there were indications of both CMV infection and matching HLA type.

V lost 3 bases and J lost 5, with 11 bases in between. The CDR3 contains 13 residues. From the reads, TCRdb called clonotypes with MiXCR, one entry per CDR3 protein. Among a few hundred thousand distinct CDR3 sequences listed, over 35% were seen once. General study findings and limits: Cumulative frequency (of public TCR beta family members) identified carriers of CMV plus the relevant HLA.

This rearrangement joins TRBV12-3 or TRBV12-4 to TRBJ2-7; D unclear. The source was cultured PBMCs, collected from culture after CMV antigen stimulation. The clonotype comes from a human donor in good health (CMV status not recorded). Some clones in this sample may be carry-over from other donors' samples. The CDR3 coding sequence is TGTGCCAGCAGTTTTGGGGTTCGCGACGAGCAGTACTTC. Amino acids: CASSFGVRDEQYF.